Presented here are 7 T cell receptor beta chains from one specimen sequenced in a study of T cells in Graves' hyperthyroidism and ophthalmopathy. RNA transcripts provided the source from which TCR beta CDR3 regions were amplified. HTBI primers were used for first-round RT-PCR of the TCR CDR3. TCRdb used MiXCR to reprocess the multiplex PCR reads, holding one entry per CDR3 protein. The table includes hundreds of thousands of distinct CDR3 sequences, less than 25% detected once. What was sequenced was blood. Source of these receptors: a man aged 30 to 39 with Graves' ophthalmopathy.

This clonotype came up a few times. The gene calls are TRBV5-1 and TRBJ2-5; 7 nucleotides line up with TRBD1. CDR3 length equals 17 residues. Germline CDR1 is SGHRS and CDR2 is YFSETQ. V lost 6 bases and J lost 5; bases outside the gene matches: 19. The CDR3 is CASNRGLAGYLGETQYF. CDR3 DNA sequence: TGCGCCAGCAACAGGGGCCTAGCAGGATACCTGGGGGAGACCCAGTACTTC.

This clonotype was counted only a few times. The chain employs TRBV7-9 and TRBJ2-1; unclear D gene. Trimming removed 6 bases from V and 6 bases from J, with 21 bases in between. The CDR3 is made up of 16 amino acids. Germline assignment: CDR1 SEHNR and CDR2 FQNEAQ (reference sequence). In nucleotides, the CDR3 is TGTGCCAGCAGTCCCCAGGACCTAGTCTCTATCAATGAGCAGTTCTTC. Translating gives CASSPQDLVSINEQFF.

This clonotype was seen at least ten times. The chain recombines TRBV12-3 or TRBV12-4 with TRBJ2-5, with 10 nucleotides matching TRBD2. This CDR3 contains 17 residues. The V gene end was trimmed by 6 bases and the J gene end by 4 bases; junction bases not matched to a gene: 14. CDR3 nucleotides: TGTGCCAGCAGCCCCTCATATCTAGCGGGAGAGGGAGAGACCCAGTACTTC. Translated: CASSPSYLAGEGETQYF.

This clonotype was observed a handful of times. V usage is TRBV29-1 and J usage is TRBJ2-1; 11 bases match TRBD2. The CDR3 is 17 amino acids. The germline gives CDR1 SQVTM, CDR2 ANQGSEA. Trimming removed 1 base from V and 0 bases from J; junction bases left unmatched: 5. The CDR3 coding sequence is TGCAGCGTTGAAGGAGTAGCGGGAGGGAGCTCCTACAATGAGCAGTTCTTC. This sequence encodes CSVEGVAGGSSYNEQFF.

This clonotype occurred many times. CDR3 in amino acids: CARGLAGGCEQFF. In DNA form, the CDR3 reads TGTGCCCGCGGACTAGCGGGAGGGTGTGAGCAGTTCTTC. The chain employs TRBV6-2 or TRBV6-3 and TRBJ2-1; 15 bases agree with TRBD2. Trimming removed 11 bases from V and 9 bases from J; junction bases left unmatched: 5. The CDR3 contains 13 residues. CDR1 is MNHEY, CDR2 SVGEGT, per germline.

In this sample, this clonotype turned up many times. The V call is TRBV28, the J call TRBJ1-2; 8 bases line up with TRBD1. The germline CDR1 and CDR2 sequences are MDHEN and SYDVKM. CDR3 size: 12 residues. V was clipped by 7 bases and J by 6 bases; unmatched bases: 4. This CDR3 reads CASTGTGDGYTF. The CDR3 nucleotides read TGTGCCAGCACCGGGACAGGAGATGGCTACACCTTC.

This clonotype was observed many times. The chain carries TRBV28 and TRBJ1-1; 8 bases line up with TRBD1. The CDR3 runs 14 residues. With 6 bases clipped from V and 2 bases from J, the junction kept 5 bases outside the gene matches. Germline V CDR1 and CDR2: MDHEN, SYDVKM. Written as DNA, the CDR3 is TGTGCCAGCAGCCTTCAGGGGGCTAACACTGAAGCTTTCTTT. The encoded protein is CASSLQGANTEAFF.